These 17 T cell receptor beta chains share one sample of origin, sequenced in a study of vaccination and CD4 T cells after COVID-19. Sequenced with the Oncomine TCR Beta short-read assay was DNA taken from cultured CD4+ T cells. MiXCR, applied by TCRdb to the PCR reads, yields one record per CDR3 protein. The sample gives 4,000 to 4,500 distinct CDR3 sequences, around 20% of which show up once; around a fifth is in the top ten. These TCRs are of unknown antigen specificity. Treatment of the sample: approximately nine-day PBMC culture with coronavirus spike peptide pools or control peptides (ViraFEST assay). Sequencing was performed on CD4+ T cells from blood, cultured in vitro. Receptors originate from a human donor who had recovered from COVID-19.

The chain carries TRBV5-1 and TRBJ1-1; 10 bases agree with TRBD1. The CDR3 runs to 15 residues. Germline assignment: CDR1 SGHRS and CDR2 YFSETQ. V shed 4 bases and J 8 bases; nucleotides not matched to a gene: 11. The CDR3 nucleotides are TGCGCCAGCAGCCCTCGTCCCGGGACAGGGGCGGAAGCTTTCTTT. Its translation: CASSPRPGTGAEAFF.

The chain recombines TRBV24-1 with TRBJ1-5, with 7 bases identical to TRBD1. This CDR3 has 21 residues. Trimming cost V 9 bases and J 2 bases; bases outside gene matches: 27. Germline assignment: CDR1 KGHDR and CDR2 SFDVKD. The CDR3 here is CATPGSGRGIFRLTCNQPQHF. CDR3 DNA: TGTGCCACCCCAGGGAGTGGCAGGGGGATTTTCCGTTTAACCTGCAATCAGCCCCAGCATTTT.

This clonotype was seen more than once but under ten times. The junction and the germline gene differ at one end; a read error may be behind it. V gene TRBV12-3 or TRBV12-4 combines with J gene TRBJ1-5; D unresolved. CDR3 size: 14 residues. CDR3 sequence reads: CASRLGLSNQPQHF. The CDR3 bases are TGTGCCAGCAGATTAGGGCTTAGCAATCAGCCCCAGCATTTT.

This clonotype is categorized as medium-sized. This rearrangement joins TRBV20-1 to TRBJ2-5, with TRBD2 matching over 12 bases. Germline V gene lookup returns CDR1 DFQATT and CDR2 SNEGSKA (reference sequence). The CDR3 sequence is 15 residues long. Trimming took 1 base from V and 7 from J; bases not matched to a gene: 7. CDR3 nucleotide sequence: TGCAGTGCTAGAGGGTCTAGCGGGGGGGTGCGGACCCAGTACTTC. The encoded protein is CSARGSSGGVRTQYF.

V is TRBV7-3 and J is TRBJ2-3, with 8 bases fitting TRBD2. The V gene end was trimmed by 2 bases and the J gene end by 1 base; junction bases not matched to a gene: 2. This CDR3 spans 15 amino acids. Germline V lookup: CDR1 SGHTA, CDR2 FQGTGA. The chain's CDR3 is CASSLSAGGTDTQYF. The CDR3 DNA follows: TGTGCCAGCAGCTTATCAGCGGGAGGCACAGATACGCAGTATTTT.

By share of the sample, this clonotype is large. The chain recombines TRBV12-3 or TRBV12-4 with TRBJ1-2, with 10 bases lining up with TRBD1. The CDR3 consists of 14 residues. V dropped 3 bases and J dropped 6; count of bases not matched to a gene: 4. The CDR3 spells CASSFGTGVNGYTF. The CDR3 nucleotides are TGTGCCAGCAGTTTCGGGACAGGGGTAAATGGCTACACCTTC.

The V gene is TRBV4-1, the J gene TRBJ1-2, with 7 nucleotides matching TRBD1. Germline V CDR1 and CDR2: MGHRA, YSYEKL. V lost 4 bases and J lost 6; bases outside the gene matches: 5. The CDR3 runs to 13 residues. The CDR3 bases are TGCGCCAGCAGCCCTGACAGGGTCCATGGCTACACCTTC. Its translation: CASSPDRVHGYTF.

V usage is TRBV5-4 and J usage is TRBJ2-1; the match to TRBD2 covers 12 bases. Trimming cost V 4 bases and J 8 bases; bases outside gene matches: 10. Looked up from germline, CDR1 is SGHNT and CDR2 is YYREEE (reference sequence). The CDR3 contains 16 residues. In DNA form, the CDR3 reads TGTGCCAGCAGCCCGGCGGCTAGCGGGGGGGCCGATGAGCAGTTCTTC. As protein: CASSPAASGGADEQFF.

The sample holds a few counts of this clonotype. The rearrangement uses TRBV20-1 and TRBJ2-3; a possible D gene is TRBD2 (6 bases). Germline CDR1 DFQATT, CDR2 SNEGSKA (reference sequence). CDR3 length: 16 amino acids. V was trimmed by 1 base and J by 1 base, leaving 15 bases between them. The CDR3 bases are TGCAGTGCTAGAGCCTCATTTAGCGGTGGCACAGATACGCAGTATTTT. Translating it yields CSARASFSGGTDTQYF.

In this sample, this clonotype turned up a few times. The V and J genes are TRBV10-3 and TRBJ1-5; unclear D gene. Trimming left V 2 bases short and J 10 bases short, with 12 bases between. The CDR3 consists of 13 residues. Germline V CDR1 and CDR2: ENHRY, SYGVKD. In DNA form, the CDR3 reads TGTGCCATCAGTGAGGGCCCAGGAGCCCCCCAGCATTTT. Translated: CAISEGPGAPQHF.

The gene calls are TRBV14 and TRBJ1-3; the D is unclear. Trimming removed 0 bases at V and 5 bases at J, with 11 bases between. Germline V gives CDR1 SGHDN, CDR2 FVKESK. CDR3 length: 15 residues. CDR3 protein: CASSQDREARNTIYF. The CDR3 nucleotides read TGTGCCAGCAGCCAAGATCGAGAAGCGCGAAACACCATATATTTT.

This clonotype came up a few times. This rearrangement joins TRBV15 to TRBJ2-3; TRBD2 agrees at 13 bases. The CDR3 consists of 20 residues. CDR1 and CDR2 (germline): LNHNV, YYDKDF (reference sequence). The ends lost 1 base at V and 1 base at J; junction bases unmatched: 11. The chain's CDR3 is CATSRALGTSGAGRTDTQYF. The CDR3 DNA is TGTGCCACCAGCAGAGCCTTGGGGACTAGCGGGGCGGGACGCACAGATACGCAGTATTTT.

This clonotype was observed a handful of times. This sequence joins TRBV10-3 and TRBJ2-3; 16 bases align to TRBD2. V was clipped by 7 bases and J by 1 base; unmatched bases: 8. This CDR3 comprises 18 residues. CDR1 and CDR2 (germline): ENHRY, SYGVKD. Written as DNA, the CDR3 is TGTGCCATCAATACGGGACTAGCGGGGGGGCCCCGCACAGATACGCAGTATTTT. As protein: CAINTGLAGGPRTDTQYF.

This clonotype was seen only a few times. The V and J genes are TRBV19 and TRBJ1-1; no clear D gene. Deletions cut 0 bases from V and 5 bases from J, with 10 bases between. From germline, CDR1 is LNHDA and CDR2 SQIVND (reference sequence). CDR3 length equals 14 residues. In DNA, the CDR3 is TGTGCCAGTAGTATAGATCCATTTTATACTGAAGCTTTCTTT. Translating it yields CASSIDPFYTEAFF.

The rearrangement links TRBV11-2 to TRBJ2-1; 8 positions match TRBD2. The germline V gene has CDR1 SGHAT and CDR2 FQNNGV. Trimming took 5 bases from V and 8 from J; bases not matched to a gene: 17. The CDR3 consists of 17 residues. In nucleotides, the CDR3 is TGTGCCAGCAGCCCTTATGCCAGCGGGGGTTTAGGTGATGAGCAGTTCTTC. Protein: CASSPYASGGLGDEQFF.

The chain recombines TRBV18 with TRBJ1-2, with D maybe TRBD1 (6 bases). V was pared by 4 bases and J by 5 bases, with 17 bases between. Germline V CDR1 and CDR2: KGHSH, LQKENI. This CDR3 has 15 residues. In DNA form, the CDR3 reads TGTGCCAGCTCACTTGGAGTCAGGGACAAGTATGGCTACACCTTC. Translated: CASSLGVRDKYGYTF. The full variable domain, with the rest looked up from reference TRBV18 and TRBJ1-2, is NAGVMQNPRHLVRRRGQEARLRCSPMKGHSHVYWYRQLPEEGLKFMVYLQKENIIDESGMPKERFSAEFPKEGPSILRIQQVVRGDSAAYFCASSLGVRDKYGYTFGSGTRLTVV.

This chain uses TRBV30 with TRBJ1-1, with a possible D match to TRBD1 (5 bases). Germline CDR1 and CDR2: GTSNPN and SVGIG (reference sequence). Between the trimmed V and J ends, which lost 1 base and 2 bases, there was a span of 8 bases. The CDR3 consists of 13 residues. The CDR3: CAWSGGFNTEAFF. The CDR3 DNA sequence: TGTGCCTGGAGTGGGGGCTTTAACACTGAAGCTTTCTTT.